The rows below give T cell receptor beta chains drawn from one sample of a study of blood T cell repertoires in COVID-19. The repertoire was sequenced with immunoSEQ multiplex PCR; TCRdb's copy has only in-frame clones and lacks some. The sample lists about 51,000 clones, 70% to 90% occurring once. Material: peripheral blood. The source of these receptors is a man between 50 and 59 years old with active COVID-19. The CDR3 runs from the conserved cysteine through the conserved F or W. The D gene is left open where the match is weak. Part of the rows lack a size; the others show once, few, many or a class for expanded clones.

J gene	D gene	clone size	V gene	CDR3 DNA	CDR3 protein
TRBJ2-1	TRBD2	-	TRBV7-2	TGTGCCACTAGTACTAGCGGGAGCTCCTACAATGAGCAGTTCTTC	CATSTSGSSYNEQFF
TRBJ2-7	TRBD2	-	TRBV11-3	TGTGCCAGCAGCGTTAGCGGGGGCCGCTCCTACGAGCAGTACTTC	CASSVSGGRSYEQYF
TRBJ2-2	-	-	TRBV9	TGTGCCAGCAGCGTAGTAATTTCCGGGGAGCTGTTTTTT	CASSVVISGELFF
TRBJ2-7	-	-	TRBV3-1/TRBV3-2	TGTGCCAGCAGCCAAGCGTACTACGAGCAGTACTTC	CASSQAYYEQYF
TRBJ2-1	-	-	TRBV10-1	TGCGCCAGCAGTGAGGGAGTTTACAATGAGCAGTTCTTC	CASSEGVYNEQFF
TRBJ2-3	TRBD1	-	TRBV7-2	TGTGCCAGCAGACAGGTCCCCGGGACAGGGCTCACAGATACGCAGTATTTT	CASRQVPGTGLTDTQYF
TRBJ1-5	-	-	TRBV2	TGTGCCAGCAGACCCGTTTCTAGTGGCAATCAGCCCCAGCATTTT	CASRPVSSGNQPQHF
TRBJ1-2	-	-	TRBV6-5	TGTGCCAGCAGTCGTTACAGGGACGGCTACACCTTC	CASSRYRDGYTF
TRBJ1-4	-	-	TRBV5-8	TGTGCCAGCAGCTTGGCCAGGAATGAAAAACTGTTTTTT	CASSLARNEKLFF
TRBJ2-1	-	-	TRBV6-6	TGTGCCAGCAGTTATTTCTATGAGCAGTTCTTC	CASSYFYEQFF
TRBJ1-5	TRBD1	-	TRBV7-9	TGTGCCAGCAGCTTAGTTACAGGGGTATTCCTTAGCAATCAGCCCCAGCATTTT	CASSLVTGVFLSNQPQHF
TRBJ1-4	TRBD1	-	TRBV19	TGTGCCAGTACCACAGGGGGATCCTCACAATTCGGGGAAAAACTGTTTTTT	CASTTGGSSQFGEKLFF
TRBJ2-5	-	-	TRBV6-2/TRBV6-3	TGTGCCAGCAGTGGACATCCCAAACAAGAGACCCAGTACTTC	CASSGHPKQETQYF
TRBJ2-2	TRBD1	-	TRBV6-6	TGTGCCAGCAGCATCCGGGACAGGGGGCGAACCGGGGAGCTGTTTTTT	CASSIRDRGRTGELFF
TRBJ2-1	-	-	TRBV7-3	TGTGCCAGCAGCTTAACGGGTGCGGTCCAGAATGAGCAGTTCTTC	CASSLTGAVQNEQFF
TRBJ1-2	-	-	TRBV27	TGTGCCAGCAGTTTCTCCACCTTC	CASSFSTF
TRBJ1-2	TRBD1	-	TRBV6-4	TGTGCCAGCAGTGACGGTACAGGGGGCCCAAGTGACTATGGCTACACCTTC	CASSDGTGGPSDYGYTF
TRBJ2-1	TRBD2	-	TRBV6-5	TGTGCCAGCGCCAGCGTCGGGGGGATAAATGAGCAGTTCTTC	CASASVGGINEQFF
TRBJ2-5	-	-	TRBV5-1	TGCGCCAGCAGCTTGGCCCTGGTGGGCGACCCCGGTAAAAAAGAGACCCAGTACTTC	CASSLALVGDPGKKETQYF
TRBJ2-1	-	-	TRBV9	TGTGCCAGCAGCGTAGTGGGGGGGCCATCGGATGAGCAGTTCTTC	CASSVVGGPSDEQFF
TRBJ2-1	-	-	TRBV15	TGTGCCACCAGGGGCCGGGGGACCTCCTACAATGAGCAGTTCTTC	CATRGRGTSYNEQFF
TRBJ1-5	-	few	TRBV25-1	TGTGCCAGCAGTGAAGGGCTGAATCAGCCCCAGCATTTT	CASSEGLNQPQHF
TRBJ1-2	-	-	TRBV19	TGTGCCAGTAGTATCAGGGGAGCGGCTAACTATGGCTACACCTTC	CASSIRGAANYGYTF
TRBJ1-2	-	-	TRBV7-9	TGTGCCAGCAGTCTTAGGGGTTACGAGAATGGCTACACCTTC	CASSLRGYENGYTF
TRBJ1-3	TRBD1	few	TRBV2	TGTGCCAGCAGAAGACAGGGAGAAAACACCATATATTTT	CASRRQGENTIYF
TRBJ2-7	TRBD1	-	TRBV10-3	TGTGCCATCGGAGAACAGGGGGCTAGTGAGCAGTACTTC	CAIGEQGASEQYF
TRBJ1-2	TRBD1	-	TRBV7-2	TGTGCCAGCAGCTCGGGGGACAGATCGACCGGCTACACCTTC	CASSSGDRSTGYTF
TRBJ2-3	-	-	TRBV7-9	TGTGCCAGCACCCCCGGGAAACAAACGGGCGCAGATACGCAGTATTTT	CASTPGKQTGADTQYF
TRBJ2-1	-	-	TRBV21-1	TGTGCCATCCCGGGGACTAGCGGCTGCTCCTACAATGAGCAGTTCTTC	CAIPGTSGCSYNEQFF
TRBJ1-2	TRBD1	-	TRBV29-1	TGCAGCGTTGAAGAGGGACAGGGGGCTTGGAATGGCTACACCTTC	CSVEEGQGAWNGYTF
TRBJ1-6	-	-	TRBV7-9	TGTGCCAGCAGCGAGGGTGCTGGGTTCTATAATTCACCCCTCCACTTT	CASSEGAGFYNSPLHF
TRBJ2-3	-	medium-sized	TRBV24-1	TGTGCCACCAGAGAGCCCCTCACAGATACGCAGTATTTT	CATREPLTDTQYF
TRBJ1-1	-	-	TRBV5-1	TGCGCCAGCAGCTTTCTATCCCTTGGAGGTTCCGAAGCTTTCTTT	CASSFLSLGGSEAFF
TRBJ1-4	TRBD1	-	TRBV2	TGTGCCATCCTAGGGGGCAGGGGGACTAATGAAAAACTGTTTTTT	CAILGGRGTNEKLFF
TRBJ1-4	-	-	TRBV11-1	TGTGCCAGCAGCCCTGAAGCTGAAAAACTGTTTTTT	CASSPEAEKLFF
TRBJ1-2	-	-	TRBV2	TGTGCCAGCACCGAGGCAGGGTATGGCTACACCTTC	CASTEAGYGYTF
TRBJ1-2	TRBD1	few	TRBV6-1	TGTGCCAGCAGTGAATGGGGGACAGGGAGGTCCGATGGCTACACCTTC	CASSEWGTGRSDGYTF
TRBJ1-4	-	-	TRBV6-4	TGTGCCAGCAGTGACTCTAAACAAGTTGCAACTAATGAAAAACTGTTTTTT	CASSDSKQVATNEKLFF
TRBJ1-2	-	-	TRBV2	TGTGCCAGCACGGGGGGCTATGGCTACACCTTC	CASTGGYGYTF
TRBJ1-5	-	-	TRBV9	TGTGCCAGCAGCGTGGGGGGAAGCAATCAGCCCCAGCATTTT	CASSVGGSNQPQHF
TRBJ2-7	-	-	TRBV3-1/TRBV3-2	TGTGCCAGCAGGGGAGCCTACGAGCAGTACTTC	CASRGAYEQYF